This TCR beta chain was obtained from a study of OX40 agonist ivuxolimab in advanced cancers. In the study overall: Patients enrolled in dose escalation were diagnosed with hepatocellular carcinoma, melanoma, renal cell or head and neck cancer. The eligibility criteria allowed prior anti-PD-1, anti-PD-L1 or anti-CTLA-4 therapy, and about 40% had some. Findings of the study overall: At 0.1 to 3.0 mg/kg and by week 6, CD4+ and CD8+ T cells in the blood had expanded clonally. Researchers did not determine the expanded peripheral T cells' antigen specificity.

The CDR3 runs 15 residues. The V gene lost 1 base and the J gene lost 5 bases, with 13 bases spanning the gap. The germline gives CDR1 SGHDT, CDR2 YYEEEE. In this sample, this clone turned up a few times. The antigen remains undetermined. Sequencing was performed with immunoSEQ multiplex PCR; in TCRdb, only in-frame clones are kept and a portion is missing. The data hold some 150,000 clones, with roughly 91% observed a single time. This chain joins TRBV5-6 and TRBJ1-5; D may be TRBD1 (5 bases). Sequencing was performed on CD4+ or CD8+ T cells sorted from blood, taken in a trial of the OX40 agonist ivuxolimab. The clonotype comes from an adult with an advanced solid tumor such as melanoma, head and neck, liver or kidney cancer. CDR3 sequence reads: CASSLLLQGDQPQHF. The CDR3 DNA is TGTGCCAGCAGCTTGTTGCTTCAGGGAGATCAGCCCCAGCATTTT. The complete variable domain, with remaining parts taken from reference TRBV5-6 and TRBJ1-5, reads DAGVTQSPTHLIKTRGQQVTLRCSPKSGHDTVSWYQQALGQGPQFIFQYYEEEERQRGNFPDRFSGHQFPNYSSELNVNALLLGDSALYLCASSLLLQGDQPQHFGDGTRLSIL.